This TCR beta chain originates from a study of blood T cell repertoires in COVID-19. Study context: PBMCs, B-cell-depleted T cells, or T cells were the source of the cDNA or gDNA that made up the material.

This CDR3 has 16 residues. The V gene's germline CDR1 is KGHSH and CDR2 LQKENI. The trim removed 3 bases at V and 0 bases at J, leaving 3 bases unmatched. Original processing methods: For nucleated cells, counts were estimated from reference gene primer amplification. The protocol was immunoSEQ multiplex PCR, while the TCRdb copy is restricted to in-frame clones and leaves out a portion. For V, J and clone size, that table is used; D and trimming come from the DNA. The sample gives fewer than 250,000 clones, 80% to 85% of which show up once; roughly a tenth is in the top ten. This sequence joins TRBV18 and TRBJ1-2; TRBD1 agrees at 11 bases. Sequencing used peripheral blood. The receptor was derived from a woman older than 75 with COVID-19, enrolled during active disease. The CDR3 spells CASSPTGQGANYGYTF. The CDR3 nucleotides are TGTGCCAGCTCACCGACGGGACAGGGGGCTAACTATGGCTACACCTTC.